This T cell receptor beta chain stems from a study of T cell responses to AZD1222 COVID-19 vaccine. Study-level background: Recipients boosted at about 4 weeks or about 12 weeks are pooled. Study-level points and caveats: Clonal diversity was possibly underestimated, and the donors were mostly white British, with more females. Per reports, nearly half of all spike-specific TCRs target regions that are unmutated in variants. Vaccine-associated CD4 TCRs ranged over spike, dominating at 160-218 and 743-854.

The V and J ends lost 0 bases and 0 bases respectively, with 6 bases between them. CDR1 and CDR2 from the germline V gene are SGHRS and YFSETQ. CDR3 length: 15 residues. Method: immunoSEQ multiplex PCR; TCRdb's copy keeps in-frame clones and lacks some. The data contain approximately 160,000 clones, approximately 90% of them singletons. In the case of this clone: As yet, its antigen is unknown.

The sequenced sample was peripheral blood, obtained on day 0 of AZD1222 vaccination. The source of this sequence is an adult in good health. The chain is built from TRBV5-1 and TRBJ2-2; D remains ambiguous. CDR3 amino acids: CASSLGQPNTGELFF. The CDR3 DNA reads TGCGCCAGCAGCTTGGGTCAACCGAACACCGGGGAGCTGTTTTTT.